A selection of T cell receptor beta chains follows, all from one sample in a study of blood T cell repertoires in COVID-19. Profiling relied on immunoSEQ multiplex PCR, and the TCRdb table lists in-frame clones only, not all of them. In the table there are around 77,000 clones, 82% of which are singletons. The sequencing sample was made of peripheral blood. The origin of the receptors is a human donor in a cohort sampled during active COVID-19. Both conserved end residues are part of each CDR3. D genes are given only for firm matches. Expanded clones are given a class, and other clones once, few, many or no size at all.

CDR3nt: TGCGCCAGCAGCCTCCAGATTCGGACTAGCGGGGGCGGGACCGGGGAGCTGTTTTTT
CDR3aa: CASSLQIRTSGGGTGELFF
d_gene: TRBD2
j_gene: TRBJ2-2
v_gene: TRBV4-1
abundance: -

CDR3nt: TGTGCCAGCAGCTCCACTCCCGGGGGACCGGCTGGGGAGACCCAGTACTTC
CDR3aa: CASSSTPGGPAGETQYF
d_gene: -
j_gene: TRBJ2-5
v_gene: TRBV7-3
abundance: -

CDR3nt: TGTGCCAGCAGTTACTCTAGGCACAGGGGTGACTACGAGCAGTACTTC
CDR3aa: CASSYSRHRGDYEQYF
d_gene: TRBD1
j_gene: TRBJ2-7
v_gene: TRBV6-6
abundance: -

CDR3nt: TGCGCCAGCAGCTTTCGGGGGGCGCGGCCAGATACGCAGTATTTT
CDR3aa: CASSFRGARPDTQYF
d_gene: -
j_gene: TRBJ2-3
v_gene: TRBV5-1
abundance: -

CDR3nt: TGTGCCAGCAGTTACTCCGACAGGGGCCATTCCTACGAGCAGTACTTC
CDR3aa: CASSYSDRGHSYEQYF
d_gene: TRBD1
j_gene: TRBJ2-7
v_gene: TRBV6-5
abundance: -

CDR3nt: TGTGCCAGCAGTTCCGCAGGGAGGGTCTCCTACGAGCAGTACTTC
CDR3aa: CASSSAGRVSYEQYF
d_gene: TRBD2
j_gene: TRBJ2-7
v_gene: TRBV25-1
abundance: -

CDR3nt: TGTGCCAGCAGTTACTCCGGGACTAGCGGGGGAGAGACCCAGTACTTC
CDR3aa: CASSYSGTSGGETQYF
d_gene: TRBD2
j_gene: TRBJ2-5
v_gene: TRBV6-5
abundance: few

CDR3nt: TGTGCCAGCAGTTTCCTAAGGAGGAATGAGCAGTTCTTC
CDR3aa: CASSFLRRNEQFF
d_gene: -
j_gene: TRBJ2-1
v_gene: TRBV27
abundance: -

CDR3nt: TGCGCCAGCAGCCAAGATTGGGAGGGACCCGCGGACTTC
CDR3aa: CASSQDWEGPADF
d_gene: TRBD2
j_gene: TRBJ2-7
v_gene: TRBV4-1
abundance: -

CDR3nt: TGTGCCAGCAGTCCTAGGATTAACTATGGCTACACCTTC
CDR3aa: CASSPRINYGYTF
d_gene: -
j_gene: TRBJ1-2
v_gene: TRBV6-5
abundance: few

CDR3nt: TGTGCCAGCAGTGAAAGGGGAAACTATGGCTACACCTTC
CDR3aa: CASSERGNYGYTF
d_gene: -
j_gene: TRBJ1-2
v_gene: TRBV6-1
abundance: -

CDR3nt: TGTGCCTGGAGACATAAAACTACATATAATGGCTACACCTTC
CDR3aa: CAWRHKTTYNGYTF
d_gene: -
j_gene: TRBJ1-2
v_gene: TRBV30
abundance: -

CDR3nt: TGTGCCAGCAGCTTAGTTAGAGGGCGGGGCACTGAAGCTTTCTTT
CDR3aa: CASSLVRGRGTEAFF
d_gene: -
j_gene: TRBJ1-1
v_gene: TRBV11-2
abundance: -

CDR3nt: TGTGCCAGCCCACGACAGAACCGGGAGCAGTACTTC
CDR3aa: CASPRQNREQYF
d_gene: -
j_gene: TRBJ2-7
v_gene: TRBV19
abundance: -

CDR3nt: TGTGCCAGCAGCGAGACAGGGGCTGCCTACGAGCAGTACTTC
CDR3aa: CASSETGAAYEQYF
d_gene: TRBD1
j_gene: TRBJ2-7
v_gene: TRBV3-1/TRBV3-2
abundance: -

CDR3nt: TGTGCCAGTAGGACAGGCTCCTCCAATCAGCCCCAGCATTTT
CDR3aa: CASRTGSSNQPQHF
d_gene: TRBD1
j_gene: TRBJ1-5
v_gene: TRBV6-6
abundance: -

CDR3nt: TGTGCCAGCAGCTTAGTATCCAGTGCTAACTATGGCTACACCTTC
CDR3aa: CASSLVSSANYGYTF
d_gene: -
j_gene: TRBJ1-2
v_gene: TRBV7-2
abundance: -

CDR3nt: TGTGCCAGTAGTATTTACAGGGGAGGTTATGGCTACACCTTC
CDR3aa: CASSIYRGGYGYTF
d_gene: TRBD1
j_gene: TRBJ1-2
v_gene: TRBV19
abundance: -

CDR3nt: TGTGCCAGCAGTGAAATGAGGGCCGGAAACACCATATATTTT
CDR3aa: CASSEMRAGNTIYF
d_gene: -
j_gene: TRBJ1-3
v_gene: TRBV2
abundance: -

CDR3nt: TGCGCCAGCAGCCAAGGAATTCGGGGGAACACTGAAGCTTTCTTT
CDR3aa: CASSQGIRGNTEAFF
d_gene: -
j_gene: TRBJ1-1
v_gene: TRBV4-1
abundance: -

CDR3nt: TGTGCCAGCAGCCAAGAAGAGGGAGTTGATGGCTACACCTTC
CDR3aa: CASSQEEGVDGYTF
d_gene: -
j_gene: TRBJ1-2
v_gene: TRBV4-2
abundance: few

CDR3nt: TGTGCCAGCAGTTTGTACGGGACAGGGAGCTCTGGGGCCAACGTCCTGACTTTC
CDR3aa: CASSLYGTGSSGANVLTF
d_gene: TRBD1
j_gene: TRBJ2-6
v_gene: TRBV27
abundance: -

CDR3nt: TGCAGTGCCCCGTCAGACTCCCTCCTCCACTTT
CDR3aa: CSAPSDSLLHF
d_gene: -
j_gene: TRBJ1-6
v_gene: TRBV20-1
abundance: -

CDR3nt: TGTGCCAGCAGCTTGGCCCCTGACAGGAATGATTATAATTCACCCCTCCACTTT
CDR3aa: CASSLAPDRNDYNSPLHF
d_gene: -
j_gene: TRBJ1-6
v_gene: TRBV5-5
abundance: -